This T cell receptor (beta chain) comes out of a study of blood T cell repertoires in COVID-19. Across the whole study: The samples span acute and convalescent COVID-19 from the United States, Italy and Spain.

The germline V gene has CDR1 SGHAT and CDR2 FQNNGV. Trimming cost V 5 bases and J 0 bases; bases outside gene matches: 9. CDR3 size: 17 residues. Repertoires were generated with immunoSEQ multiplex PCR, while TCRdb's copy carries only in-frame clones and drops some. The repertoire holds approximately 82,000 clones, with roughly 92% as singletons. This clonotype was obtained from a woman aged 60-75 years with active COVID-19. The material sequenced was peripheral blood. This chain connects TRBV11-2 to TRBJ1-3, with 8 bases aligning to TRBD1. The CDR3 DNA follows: TGTGCCAGCAGCCCCAGGGACAGGCTGAGCTCTGGAAACACCATATATTTT. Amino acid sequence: CASSPRDRLSSGNTIYF.